This T cell receptor (beta chain) was observed in a study of cytomegalovirus exposure and HLA in healthy donors. Study as a whole: Membership in the Caucasian-associated ancestry cluster was found for around 81% of fewer than 450 genotyped donors.

Nominally healthy donors provided the samples, though records likely missed some immune exposures. PCR was performed using 60 Vbeta and 13 Jbeta primers. Some clones are missing from TCRdb's copy, which holds only in-frame ones; the method was immunoSEQ multiplex PCR. Of 150,000 to 200,000 clones listed, roughly four fifths are singletons. This CDR3 has 16 residues. V lost 0 bases to trimming and J lost 1 base, with 12 bases between them. Per germline, CDR1 SGHDN and CDR2 FVKESK. The chain has TRBV14 and TRBJ1-1; D gene unclear. Sequenced: PBMCs. The receptor comes from a woman younger than 45 in good health and CMV-seronegative. The CDR3 DNA reads TGTGCCAGCAGCCAAGATCTGGGCCGGGGGAACACTGAAGCTTTCTTT. It translates to CASSQDLGRGNTEAFF.